The entry below gives a single TCR beta chain sequence along with its context. Its antigen remains unknown. The entry originates in a study of tumor and adjacent non-tumor tissue in lung cancer. Study-wide context: Patients comprised 12 adenocarcinoma, 2 squamous cell carcinoma and 1 small cell lung cancer.

Overall study results and limits: Tumor TCR diversity, when higher, was linked to shorter survival. Normal lung showed higher cumulative top 100 clone frequency than tumor.

A modified ARM-PCR protocol with three rounds of nested PCR amplified TCRbeta. TCRdb reanalysed the multiplex PCR reads using MiXCR and keeps one entry per CDR3 protein. The sample shows about 110,000 distinct CDR3 sequences, about 87% of them seen only once. RNA was extracted from bulk tissue without any cell sorting. The receptor was derived from a man between 65 and 79 years old with non-small cell lung cancer. The sequenced sample consisted of lung tumor tissue.

CDR3 DNA sequence: TGTGCCAGCAGTTACGATCAGACCCAGCCCCAGCATTTT. Its translation is CASSYDQTQPQHF. The chain is built from TRBV6-5 and TRBJ1-5; D unclear. The CDR3 sequence is 13 residues long. Per the germline V gene, CDR1 is MNHEY and CDR2 is SVGAGI. V was cut by 2 bases and J by 7 bases, with 9 bases left in between.